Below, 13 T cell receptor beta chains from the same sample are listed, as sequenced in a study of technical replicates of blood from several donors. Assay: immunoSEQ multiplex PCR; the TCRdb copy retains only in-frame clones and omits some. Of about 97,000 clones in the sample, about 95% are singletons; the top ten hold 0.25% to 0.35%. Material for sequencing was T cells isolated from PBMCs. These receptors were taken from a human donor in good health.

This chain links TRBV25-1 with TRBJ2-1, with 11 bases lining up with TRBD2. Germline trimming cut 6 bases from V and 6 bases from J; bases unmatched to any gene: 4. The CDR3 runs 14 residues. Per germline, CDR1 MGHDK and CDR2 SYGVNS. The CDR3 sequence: CASSIAGGGNEQFF. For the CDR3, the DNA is TGTGCCAGCAGCATAGCGGGAGGGGGCAATGAGCAGTTCTTC.

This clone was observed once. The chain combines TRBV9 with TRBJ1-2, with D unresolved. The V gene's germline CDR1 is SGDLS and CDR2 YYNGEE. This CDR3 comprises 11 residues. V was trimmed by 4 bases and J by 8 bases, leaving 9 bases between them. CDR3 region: CASSSRGGYTF. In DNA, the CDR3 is TGTGCCAGCAGCTCTCGAGGAGGCTACACCTTC.

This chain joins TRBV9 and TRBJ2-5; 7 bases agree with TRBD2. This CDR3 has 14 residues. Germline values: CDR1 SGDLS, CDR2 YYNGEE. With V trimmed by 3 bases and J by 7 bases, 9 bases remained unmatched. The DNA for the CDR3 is TGTGCCAGCAGCGGGGGGGGATCAGGTGGGACCCAGTACTTC. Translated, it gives CASSGGGSGGTQYF.

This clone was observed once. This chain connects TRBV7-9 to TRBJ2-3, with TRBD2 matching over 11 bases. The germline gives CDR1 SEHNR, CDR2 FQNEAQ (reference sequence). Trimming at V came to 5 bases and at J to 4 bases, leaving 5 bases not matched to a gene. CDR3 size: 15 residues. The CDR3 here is CASSQLAGGADTQYF. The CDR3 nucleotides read TGTGCCAGCAGCCAATTAGCGGGAGGGGCAGATACGCAGTATTTT.

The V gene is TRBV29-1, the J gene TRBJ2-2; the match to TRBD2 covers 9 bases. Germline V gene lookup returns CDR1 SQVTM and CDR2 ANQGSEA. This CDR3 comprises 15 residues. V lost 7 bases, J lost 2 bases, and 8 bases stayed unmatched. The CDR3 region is CSASGTSSNTGELFF. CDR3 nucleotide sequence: TGCAGCGCGTCCGGGACTAGCAGTAACACCGGGGAGCTGTTTTTT.

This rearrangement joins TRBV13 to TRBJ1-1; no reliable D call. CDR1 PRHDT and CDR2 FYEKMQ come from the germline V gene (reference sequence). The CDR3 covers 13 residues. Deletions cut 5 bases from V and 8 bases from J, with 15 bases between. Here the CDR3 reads CASSARPGVEAFF. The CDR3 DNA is TGTGCCAGCAGCGCCCGGCCAGGTGTAGAAGCTTTCTTT.

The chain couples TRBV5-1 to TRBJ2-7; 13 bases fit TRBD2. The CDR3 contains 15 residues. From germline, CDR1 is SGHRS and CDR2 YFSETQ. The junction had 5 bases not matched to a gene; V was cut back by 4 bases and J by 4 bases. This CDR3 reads CASSPTSGRIYEQYF. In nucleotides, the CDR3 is TGCGCCAGCAGCCCGACTAGCGGGAGGATATACGAGCAGTACTTC.

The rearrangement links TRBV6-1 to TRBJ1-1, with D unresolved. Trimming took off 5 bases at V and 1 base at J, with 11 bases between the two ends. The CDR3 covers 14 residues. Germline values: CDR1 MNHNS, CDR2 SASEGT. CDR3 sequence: CASSPTGANTEAFF. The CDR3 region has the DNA TGTGCCAGCAGTCCCACGGGTGCGAACACTGAAGCTTTCTTT.

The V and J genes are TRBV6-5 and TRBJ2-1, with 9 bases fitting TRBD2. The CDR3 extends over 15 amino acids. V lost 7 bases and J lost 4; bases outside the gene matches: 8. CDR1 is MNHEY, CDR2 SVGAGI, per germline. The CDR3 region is CASTLTSGAYNEQFF. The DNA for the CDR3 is TGTGCCAGCACCTTGACTAGCGGAGCTTACAATGAGCAGTTCTTC.

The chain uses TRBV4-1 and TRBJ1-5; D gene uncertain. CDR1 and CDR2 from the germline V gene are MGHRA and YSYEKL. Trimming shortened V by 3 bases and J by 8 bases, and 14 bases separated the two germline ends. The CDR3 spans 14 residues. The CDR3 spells CASSHPELSKPQHF. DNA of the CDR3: TGCGCCAGCAGCCACCCGGAGCTGAGCAAGCCCCAGCATTTT.

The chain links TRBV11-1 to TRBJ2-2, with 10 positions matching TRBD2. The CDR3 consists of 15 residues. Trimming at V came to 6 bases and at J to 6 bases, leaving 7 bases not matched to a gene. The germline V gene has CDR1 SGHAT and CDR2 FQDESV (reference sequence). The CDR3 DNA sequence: TGTGCCAGCAGAGCTAGCGGGAGAGCGGCCGGGGAGCTGTTTTTT. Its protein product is CASRASGRAAGELFF.

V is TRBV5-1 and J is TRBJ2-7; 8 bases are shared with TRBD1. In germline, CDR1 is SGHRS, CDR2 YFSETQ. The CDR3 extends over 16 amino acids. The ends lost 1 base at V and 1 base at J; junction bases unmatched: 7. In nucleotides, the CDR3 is TGCGCCAGCAGCTTGCTGACAGGGGAGCGGTCCTACGAGCAGTACTTC. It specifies CASSLLTGERSYEQYF.

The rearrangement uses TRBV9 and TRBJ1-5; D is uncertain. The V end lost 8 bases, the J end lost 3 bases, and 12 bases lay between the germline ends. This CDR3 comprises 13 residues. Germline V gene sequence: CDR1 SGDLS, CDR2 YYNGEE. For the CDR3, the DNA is TGTGCCAGTTCGGCAGGCCTCAATCAGCCCCAGCATTTT. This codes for CASSAGLNQPQHF.